The source of this T cell receptor (beta chain) is a study of early T cells in non-severe SARS-CoV-2 infection. Germline V lookup: CDR1 KGHSH, CDR2 LQKENI. The CDR3 spans 13 residues. The V and J ends lost 0 bases and 6 bases respectively, with 8 bases between them. TCRdb re-analysed the 5' RACE reads in MiXCR, keeping a single row per CDR3 protein. The sample comprises around 100,000 distinct CDR3 sequences, roughly 15% of which are singletons, and 1.3% rests with the top ten. The chain recombines TRBV18 with TRBJ1-1, with no clear D. Material for sequencing was whole blood. The origin of this receptor is an adult who was a healthcare worker with PCR-confirmed SARS-CoV-2 infection or an uninfected control (not recorded which). The CDR3 region has the DNA TGTGCCAGCTCACCACCCAACGGCGCTGAAGCTTTCTTT. Its translation: CASSPPNGAEAFF.